Below are 6 T cell receptor beta chains sequenced from a single sample in a study of blood T cell repertoires in COVID-19. Clones were sequenced by immunoSEQ multiplex PCR, and TCRdb holds only the in-frame ones, with some missing. In the table there are a few hundred thousand clones, about 85% of which are singletons. The sequenced material came from PBMCs or T cells enriched from blood (not recorded which). The receptor set was obtained from a woman aged 55-69 years who had recovered from COVID-19.

In regard to this clone: Other DNA sequences in the sample encode the same CDR3. The rearrangement uses TRBV11-2 and TRBJ1-1; D is ambiguous. Germline CDR1 reads SGHAT; CDR2 reads FQNNGV. V lost 3 bases and J 5 bases, leaving 7 bases between the germline ends. CDR3 length: 12 residues. Here the CDR3 reads CASSFSGTEAFF. CDR3 nucleotides: TGTGCCAGCAGCTTCTCCGGGACTGAAGCTTTCTTT. The variable domain in full, with the rest retrieved from reference TRBV11-2 and TRBJ1-1, is EAGVAQSPRYKIIEKRQSVAFWCNPISGHATLYWYQQILGQGPKLLIQFQNNGVVDDSQLPKDRFSAERLKGVDSTLKIQPAKLEDSAVYLCASSFSGTEAFFGQGTRLTVV.

The rearrangement links TRBV2 to TRBJ1-1, with D hard to call. The CDR3 totals 12 residues. CDR1 and CDR2 from the germline V gene are SNHLY and FYNNEI. Trimming took off 6 bases at V and 0 bases at J, with 5 bases between the two ends. The CDR3 nucleotides are TGTGCCAGCAGGTTAGTGAACACTGAAGCTTTCTTT. Translation: CASRLVNTEAFF.

Remarks on this clone: An end of the junction differs from the germline gene, which may be a read error. The CDR3: CASSSPPGLAEF. The CDR3 region has the DNA TGTGCCAGCAGTTCCCCGCCGGGACTAGCGGAGTTC. This rearrangement joins TRBV6-2 or TRBV6-3 to TRBJ2-7; 11 bases match TRBD2. CDR3 length equals 12 residues. Per germline, CDR1 MNHEY and CDR2 SVGEGT.

This sequence joins TRBV2 and TRBJ2-7; D possibly corresponds to TRBD2 (5 bases). V dropped 6 bases and J dropped 0 bases, with 15 bases sitting between them. This CDR3 has 15 residues. Germline loops: CDR1 SNHLY, CDR2 FYNNEI. CDR3 sequence: CASSPMAGSSYEQYV. Here the CDR3 DNA reads TGTGCCAGCAGCCCGATGGCGGGCAGCTCCTACGAGCAGTACGTC.

This chain joins TRBV6-5 and TRBJ2-2; TRBD2 aligns across 8 bases. CDR3 size: 15 residues. Germline V gene lookup returns CDR1 MNHEY and CDR2 SVGAGI. V shed 2 bases, J shed 1 base, and the junction held 0 bases outside the gene matches. CDR3 nucleotide sequence: TGTGCCAGCAGTTACCGGGAGGGGAACACCGGGGAGCTGTTTTTT. The encoded protein is CASSYREGNTGELFF.

The chain couples TRBV3-1 (or the pseudogene TRBV3-2) to TRBJ2-5; 11 nucleotides match TRBD2. Germline trimming cut 4 bases from V and 2 bases from J; bases unmatched to any gene: 15. Germline V lookup: CDR1 LGHDT, CDR2 YNNKEL (reference sequence). This CDR3 is 19 amino acids long. For the CDR3, the DNA is TGTGCCAGCAGCCGCCTACTAGCGGGGGCCCGACCGCCTCAAGAGACCCAGTACTTC. It translates to CASSRLLAGARPPQETQYF.